This T cell receptor beta chain was captured by sequencing in a study of response to subunit inactivated influenza vaccine. TCRdb itself ran the RT-PCR reads through MiXCR, one entry per CDR3 protein. The sample has about 540,000 distinct CDR3 sequences, around a quarter seen once. The sample also formed part of further work on T cells expressing NK-cell markers. From that report: UMIs were included in TCR beta cDNA generated by 5'RACE template switching.

This receptor was obtained from a man aged 50-59 years who received an inactivated influenza vaccine. This specimen was CD4+ T cells sorted from PBMCs, taken about 13 days after vaccination.

The CDR3 DNA sequence: TGTGCCAGCAGTTACAGTTCGGGACAGCCTGGCTATGGCTACACCTTC. Its protein is CASSYSSGQPGYGYTF. The chain carries TRBV6-5 and TRBJ1-2, with TRBD1 identical over 7 bases. J gave up 4 bases and V 2 bases, and 10 bases lay outside the gene matches. CDR1 and CDR2 from the germline V gene are MNHEY and SVGAGI. There are 16 residues in the CDR3.